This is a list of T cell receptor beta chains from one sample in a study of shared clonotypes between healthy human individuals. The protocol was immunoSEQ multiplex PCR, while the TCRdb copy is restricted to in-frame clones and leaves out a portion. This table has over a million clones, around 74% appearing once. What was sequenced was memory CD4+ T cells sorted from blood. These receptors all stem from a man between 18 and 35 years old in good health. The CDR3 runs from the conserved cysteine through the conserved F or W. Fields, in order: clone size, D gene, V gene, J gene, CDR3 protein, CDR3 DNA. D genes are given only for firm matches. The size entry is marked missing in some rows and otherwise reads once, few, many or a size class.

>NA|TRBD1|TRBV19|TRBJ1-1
CASRASDRGRSTEAFF
TGTGCCAGTAGGGCTAGCGACAGGGGACGGTCGACTGAAGCTTTCTTT
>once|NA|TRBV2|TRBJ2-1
CASSGGTRGGYNEQFF
TGTGCCAGCAGTGGGGGGACCCGGGGCGGTTACAATGAGCAGTTCTTC
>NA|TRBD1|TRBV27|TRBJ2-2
CASRQGGPITPGELFF
TGTGCCAGCAGACAGGGGGGCCCCATAACCCCCGGGGAGCTGTTTTTT
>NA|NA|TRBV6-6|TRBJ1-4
CASNSGIRDEKLFF
TGTGCCAGCAACTCCGGGATAAGGGATGAAAAACTGTTTTTT
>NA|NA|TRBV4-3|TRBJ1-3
CASSQDAASSGNTIYF
TGCGCCAGCAGCCAAGATGCTGCTAGCTCTGGAAACACCATATATTTT
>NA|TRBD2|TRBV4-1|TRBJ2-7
CASSQAPPSGTLYEQYF
TGCGCCAGCAGCCAAGCCCCCCCTAGCGGGACCCTCTACGAGCAGTACTTC
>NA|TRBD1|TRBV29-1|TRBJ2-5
CSIQTGTGGLGETQYF
TGCAGCATCCAAACCGGGACAGGGGGGTTAGGAGAGACCCAGTACTTC
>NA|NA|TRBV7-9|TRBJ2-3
CASIALPDTQYF
TGTGCCAGCATAGCTCTTCCAGATACGCAGTATTTT
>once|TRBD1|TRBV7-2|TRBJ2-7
CASSARQGVYEQYF
TGTGCCAGCAGCGCCAGACAGGGCGTCTACGAGCAGTACTTC
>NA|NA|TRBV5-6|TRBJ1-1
CASSLDSGPNTEAFF
TGTGCCAGCAGCTTGGACTCGGGACCGAACACTGAAGCTTTCTTT
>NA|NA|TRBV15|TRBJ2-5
CATSRDQFRAPKTQYF
TGTGCCACCAGCAGAGATCAATTCCGAGCGCCGAAGACCCAGTACTTC
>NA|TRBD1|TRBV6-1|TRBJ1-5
CASSAIAWTGDLYSNQPQHF
TGTGCCAGCAGTGCTATAGCGTGGACAGGGGATCTTTATAGCAATCAGCCCCAGCATTTT
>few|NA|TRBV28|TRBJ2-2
CASSLRGGHTGELFF
TGTGCCAGCAGTTTAAGGGGTGGTCACACCGGGGAGCTGTTTTTT
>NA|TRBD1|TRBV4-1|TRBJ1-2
CASSLAGQGNYGYTF
TGCGCCAGCAGCCTAGCGGGACAGGGGAACTATGGCTACACCTTC
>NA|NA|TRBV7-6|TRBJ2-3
CASSLNGPPEDTQYF
TGTGCCAGCAGCTTAAATGGGCCCCCCGAGGATACGCAGTATTTT
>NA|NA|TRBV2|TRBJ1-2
CASSEAAGPYGYTF
TGTGCCAGCAGTGAAGCCGCGGGCCCGTATGGCTACACCTTC
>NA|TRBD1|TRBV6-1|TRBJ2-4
CASSAGQGEKNIQYF
TGTGCCAGCAGTGCTGGACAGGGCGAAAAAAACATTCAGTACTTC
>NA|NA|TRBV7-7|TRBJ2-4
CASIPDRQGSKNIQYF
TGTGCTAGCATCCCGGATCGTCAGGGTTCCAAAAACATTCAGTACTTC
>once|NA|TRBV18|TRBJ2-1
CAKIGPRFGEQFF
TGTGCCAAGATTGGACCCCGTTTCGGTGAGCAGTTCTTC
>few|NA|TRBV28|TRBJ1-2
CASSSTPRTYGYTF
TGTGCCAGCAGTTCCACCCCTCGAACCTATGGCTACACCTTC
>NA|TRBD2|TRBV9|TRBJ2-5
CASSVVPSGGETQYF
TGTGCCAGCAGCGTAGTGCCTAGCGGGGGGGAGACCCAGTACTTC
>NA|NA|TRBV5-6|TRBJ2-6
CASSSTGNSGANVLTF
TGTGCCAGCAGCTCCACAGGAAACTCTGGGGCCAACGTCCTGACTTTC
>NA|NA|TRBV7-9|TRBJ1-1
CASSSTAGVYTEAFF
TGTGCCAGCAGCTCGACGGCAGGGGTGTACACTGAAGCTTTCTTT
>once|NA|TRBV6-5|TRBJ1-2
CATRKTTDNYGYTF
TGTGCCACACGGAAGACGACAGACAACTATGGCTACACCTTC
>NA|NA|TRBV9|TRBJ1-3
CASSAGPPTPSGNTIYF
TGTGCCAGCAGCGCCGGGCCACCGACCCCCTCTGGAAACACCATATATTTT